This T cell receptor beta chain came from a study of blood T cell repertoires in COVID-19. Study at large: The study drew acute and convalescent COVID-19 samples from the United States, Italy and Spain. The analysed material was cDNA or gDNA that came from T cells, B-cell-depleted T cells, or PBMCs.

Trimming cost V 2 bases and J 11 bases, with 15 bases left between them. Germline CDR1 reads SGHVS; CDR2 reads FQNEAQ. CDR3 length: 13 amino acids. This table comes from immunoSEQ multiplex PCR, and its TCRdb copy is limited to in-frame clones, with some not included. The data contain approximately 190,000 clones, about 80% of them singletons. This clone came up a few times. This TCR came from a man in his thirties or forties with active or convalescent COVID-19. This rearrangement joins TRBV7-8 to TRBJ1-1, with no clear D. What was sequenced was peripheral blood. The CDR3 loop is CASSLNPEREAFF. The CDR3, as DNA: TGTGCCAGCAGCTTAAACCCCGAAAGGGAGGCTTTCTTT.